The 30 T cell receptor beta chains below were found in one sample sequenced in a study of cytomegalovirus exposure and HLA in healthy donors. With 60 Vbeta and 13 Jbeta primers, the PCR was carried out. Clones were sequenced by immunoSEQ multiplex PCR, and TCRdb holds only the in-frame ones, with some missing. The table lists some 99,000 clones, nearly 70% of them singletons. Sequencing used PBMCs. These receptors were taken from a woman in her 70s in good health and CMV-seropositive.

The chain has TRBV10-3 and TRBJ2-7; 10 nucleotides match TRBD2. The J segment lost 0 bases and the V segment lost 6 bases, leaving 5 bases of the junction unmatched. There are 15 residues in the CDR3. Per the germline V gene, CDR1 is ENHRY and CDR2 is SYGVKD. The CDR3 spells CAISPSGGLSYEQYF. CDR3 coding DNA: TGTGCCATCAGCCCTAGCGGGGGCCTCTCCTACGAGCAGTACTTC.

This chain joins TRBV6-5 and TRBJ1-2; 7 bases are shared with TRBD1. This CDR3 spans 15 amino acids. V gave up 6 bases and J gave up 1 base; unmatched junction bases: 8. Looked up from germline, CDR1 is MNHEY and CDR2 is SVGAGI. DNA of the CDR3: TGTGCCAGCAGGCGCTCCGGGACAGTTAACTATGGCTACACCTTC. Its translation is CASRRSGTVNYGYTF.

This clone occurred a few times. The V and J genes are TRBV5-8 and TRBJ2-3; TRBD2 matches at 13 bases. Germline V CDR1 and CDR2: SGHTS, YDEGEE. The CDR3 length is 16 residues. V was pared by 3 bases and J by 8 bases, with 9 bases of the junction left unmatched. The CDR3 loop is CASSWKTSGGPFTQYF. CDR3 nucleotides: TGTGCCAGCAGCTGGAAGACTAGCGGGGGGCCTTTTACGCAGTATTTT.

Written as DNA, the CDR3 is TGTGCCAGCAGCCCGGATCCAGCGCGCGAGCAGTTCTTC. This translates into CASSPDPAREQFF. This rearrangement joins TRBV5-5 to TRBJ2-1; D gene ambiguous. Germline V lookup: CDR1 SGHKS, CDR2 YYEKEE (reference sequence). Trimming pared 4 bases from V and 10 bases from J, leaving 15 bases between. The CDR3 extends over 13 amino acids.

The sample holds a few counts of this clone. The CDR3 region is CASSSLGAVAYGYTF. The CDR3 DNA is TGTGCCAGCAGCTCTCTTGGGGCGGTGGCCTATGGCTACACCTTC. The V call is TRBV7-2, the J call TRBJ1-2; D perhaps matches TRBD1 (5 bases). Germline CDR1 SGHTA, CDR2 FQGNSA. V was trimmed by 4 bases and J by 4 bases, leaving 16 bases between them. The CDR3 is 15 amino acids.

This clone was observed once. The V call is TRBV29-1, the J call TRBJ2-5, with 10 bases lining up with TRBD1. Germline CDR1 reads SQVTM; CDR2 reads ANQGSEA. The J segment lost 3 bases and the V segment lost 7 bases, leaving 11 bases of the junction unmatched. The CDR3 runs to 15 residues. CDR3: CSADPGTGVEETQYF. The CDR3 bases are TGCAGCGCCGACCCCGGGACAGGGGTGGAAGAGACCCAGTACTTC. Full variable domain (remainder filled in from reference TRBV29-1 and TRBJ2-5): SAVISQKPSRDICQRGTSLTIQCQVDSQVTMMFWYRQQPGQSLTLIATANQGSEATYESGFVIDKFPISRPNLTFSTLTVSNMSPEDSSIYLCSADPGTGVEETQYFGPGTRLLVL.

The rearrangement links TRBV2 to TRBJ1-3; no clear D. The CDR3 covers 12 residues. V was pared by 7 bases and J by 0 bases, with 4 bases between. Germline CDR1 is SNHLY and CDR2 is FYNNEI. In DNA form, the CDR3 reads TGTGCCAGCATGAGCTCTGGAAACACCATATATTTT. Its protein product is CASMSSGNTIYF.

The rearrangement links TRBV5-4 to TRBJ1-1; D is unresolved. Trimming removed 4 bases from V and 11 bases from J, with 30 bases in between. This CDR3 contains 17 residues. Per germline, CDR1 SGHNT and CDR2 YYREEE (reference sequence). CDR3 protein: CASSPRRPVGGRTFAFF. DNA of the CDR3: TGTGCCAGCAGCCCGCGGCGGCCCGTGGGAGGCCGAACGTTTGCTTTCTTT. The whole variable domain, remainder taken from reference TRBV5-4 and TRBJ1-1, is ETGVTQSPTHLIKTRGQQVTLRCSSQSGHNTVSWYQQALGQGPQFIFQYYREEENGRGNFPPRFSGLQFPNYSSELNVNALELDDSALYLCASSPRRPVGGRTFAFFGQGTRLTVV.

This clone showed up just a few times. This chain uses TRBV11-1 with TRBJ1-2; D call uncertain. In germline, CDR1 is SGHAT, CDR2 FQDESV (reference sequence). Deletions cut 3 bases from V and 8 bases from J, with 13 bases between. This CDR3 has 13 residues. CDR3 in amino acids: CASSLSGFGGYTF. The CDR3 DNA follows: TGTGCCAGCAGCTTGAGCGGGTTCGGGGGCTACACCTTC.

The V gene is TRBV11-3, the J gene TRBJ1-1, with a weak D call TRBD1 (6 bases). Trimming shortened V by 3 bases and J by 1 base, and 15 bases separated the two germline ends. CDR1 and CDR2 (germline): SGHNT, YENEEA. This CDR3 spans 16 amino acids. CDR3: CASSFTGGGPNTEAFF. In nucleotides, the CDR3 is TGTGCCAGCAGCTTTACCGGGGGGGGGCCGAACACTGAAGCTTTCTTT. The variable domain in full, with the rest retrieved from reference TRBV11-3 and TRBJ1-1, is EAGVVQSPRYKIIEKKQPVAFWCNPISGHNTLYWYLQNLGQGPELLIRYENEEAVDDSQLPKDRFSAERLKGVDSTLKIQPAELGDSAVYLCASSFTGGGPNTEAFFGQGTRLTVV.

This rearrangement joins TRBV19 to TRBJ2-2, with a possible D match to TRBD1 (7 bases). V was trimmed by 3 bases and J by 6 bases, leaving 14 bases between them. Germline values: CDR1 LNHDA, CDR2 SQIVND (reference sequence). The CDR3 has 15 amino acids. CDR3 DNA: TGTGCCAGTAGTATCGGGCCAGGGGGGTCCGGGGAGCTGTTTTTT. This codes for CASSIGPGGSGELFF.

CDR3 coding DNA: TGTGCCAGTAGATCACGACAGGGAAGCGGCTACACCTTC. Its translation: CASRSRQGSGYTF. V gene TRBV19 combines with J gene TRBJ1-2; 7 bases line up with TRBD1. The J segment lost 8 bases and the V segment lost 6 bases, leaving 9 bases of the junction unmatched. The V gene's germline CDR1 is LNHDA and CDR2 SQIVND (reference sequence). The CDR3 contains 13 residues.

The gene calls are TRBV10-3 and TRBJ1-2, with D maybe TRBD1 (5 bases). V lost 0 bases and J lost 8, with 16 bases in between. The CDR3 covers 15 residues. Germline loops: CDR1 ENHRY, CDR2 SYGVKD. CDR3 bases: TGTGCCATCAGTGAGTCCGGTGGGGCCTTGCGGGGCTACACCTTC. It is translated as CAISESGGALRGYTF.

This chain joins TRBV6-1 and TRBJ1-1; 10 bases line up with TRBD1. V shed 9 bases and J 5 bases; nucleotides not matched to a gene: 6. From germline, CDR1 is MNHNS and CDR2 SASEGT. The CDR3 loop spans 13 amino acids. The CDR3 nucleotides read TGTGCCAGTAGAAGGACAGGGGGAACTGAAGCTTTCTTT. It yields the protein CASRRTGGTEAFF.

This chain uses TRBV6-1 with TRBJ2-7, with D possibly TRBD1 on 6 matching bases. Trimming took 4 bases from V and 5 from J, leaving 12 bases between them. In germline, CDR1 is MNHNS, CDR2 SASEGT. The CDR3 runs to 13 residues. CDR3 amino acids: CASSVPGEHEQYF. Here the CDR3 DNA reads TGTGCCAGCAGTGTCCCAGGGGAGCACGAGCAGTACTTC.

The chain carries TRBV9 and TRBJ2-3; 8 nucleotides match TRBD1. The V and J ends lost 0 bases and 1 base, in that order; junction bases with no gene match: 1. Germline CDR1 and CDR2: SGDLS and YYNGEE. The CDR3 spans 15 residues. The CDR3, as DNA: TGTGCCAGCAGCGTAGGACAGGGGCGCACAGATACGCAGTATTTT. It is translated as CASSVGQGRTDTQYF.

V and J are TRBV7-2 and TRBJ1-5; 7 nucleotides line up with TRBD1. With 4 bases clipped from V and 0 bases from J, the junction kept 3 bases outside the gene matches. Per germline, CDR1 SGHTA and CDR2 FQGNSA. This CDR3 spans 15 amino acids. This CDR3 reads CASSSQGGSNQPQHF. Here the CDR3 DNA reads TGTGCCAGCAGCTCTCAGGGGGGTAGCAATCAGCCCCAGCATTTT.

The J gene is TRBJ1-1, the V gene TRBV27, with D perhaps matching TRBD1 (5 bases). The CDR3 runs to 16 residues. Germline V gene data show CDR1 as MNHEY and CDR2 as SMNVEV (reference sequence). V shed 1 base and J shed 5 bases, with 17 bases lying between them. CDR3 sequence reads: CASSLYLVAGQTEAFF. The CDR3 region has the DNA TGTGCCAGCAGTTTATACCTTGTGGCAGGGCAGACTGAAGCTTTCTTT.

V and J are TRBV23-1 and TRBJ1-1; D is ambiguous. TRBV23-1 is recorded as an ORF, its role being uncertain. CDR3 length: 13 residues. Deletions cut 8 bases from V and 1 base from J, with 11 bases between. The CDR3 DNA is TGCGCCAGCGGAACAGTTAGGAACACTGAAGCTTTCTTT. This gives the protein CASGTVRNTEAFF.

This chain links TRBV30 with TRBJ2-7, with 10 positions matching TRBD1. The CDR3 spans 15 residues. CDR1 GTSNPN and CDR2 SVGIG come from the germline V gene (reference sequence). After removal of 2 bases from V and 7 bases from J, the junction contained 11 bases not matched to a gene. CDR3 loop: CAWSFTGTGVGEQYF. The CDR3 DNA follows: TGTGCCTGGAGTTTTACCGGGACAGGGGTGGGGGAGCAGTACTTC.

In DNA form, the CDR3 reads TGCAGCGTTCTCACAGGGGATTCTGGAAACACCATATATTTT. Translating it yields CSVLTGDSGNTIYF. The chain carries TRBV29-1 and TRBJ1-3; TRBD1 agrees at 7 bases. Germline V lookup: CDR1 SQVTM, CDR2 ANQGSEA. The CDR3 runs to 14 residues. Trimming took 5 bases from V and 1 from J; bases not matched to a gene: 5.

The chain carries TRBV27 and TRBJ2-7; 10 bases map to TRBD1. Germline values: CDR1 MNHEY, CDR2 SMNVEV (reference sequence). The CDR3 sequence is 14 residues long. J gave up 5 bases and V 5 bases, and 6 bases lay outside the gene matches. CDR3 protein: CASSPPGTGDEQYF. CDR3 sequence (DNA): TGTGCCAGCAGTCCACCCGGGACAGGGGACGAGCAGTACTTC.

The rearrangement links TRBV7-2 to TRBJ1-4; the D gene is possibly TRBD1 (6 bases). The CDR3 length is 15 residues. V was cut by 5 bases and J by 7 bases, with 17 bases left in between. Germline values: CDR1 SGHTA, CDR2 FQGNSA. The CDR3 here is CASSTRGAGVEKLFF. CDR3 DNA sequence: TGTGCCAGCAGCACAAGAGGGGCAGGGGTTGAAAAACTGTTTTTT.

The rearrangement uses TRBV9 and TRBJ1-1, with 8 bases matching TRBD1. V shed 3 bases, J shed 0 bases, and the junction held 10 bases outside the gene matches. This CDR3 spans 17 amino acids. The germline CDR1 and CDR2 sequences are SGDLS and YYNGEE. The CDR3: CASSGRTGGVLNTEAFF. DNA for the CDR3: TGTGCCAGCAGCGGACGAACAGGGGGAGTCTTGAACACTGAAGCTTTCTTT.

The chain employs TRBV4-2 and TRBJ2-3, with 8 nucleotides matching TRBD2. After removal of 4 bases from V and 0 bases from J, the junction contained 6 bases not matched to a gene. This CDR3 has 16 amino acids. The V gene's germline CDR1 is LGHNA and CDR2 YNFKEQ. This CDR3 reads CASSLKAGASTDTQYF. The CDR3 coding sequence is TGTGCCAGCAGCCTTAAAGCGGGGGCTAGCACAGATACGCAGTATTTT.

Only a few counts were recorded for this clone. DNA of the CDR3: TGTGCCAGCAGCCCGAGAACCGGACAGCTCTACGAGCAGTACTTC. Its protein product is CASSPRTGQLYEQYF. The rearrangement links TRBV11-2 to TRBJ2-7; the D gene is possibly TRBD1 (6 bases). The CDR3 is made up of 15 amino acids. The germline V gene has CDR1 SGHAT and CDR2 FQNNGV. V gave up 5 bases and J gave up 3 bases, with 17 bases separating them.

The rearrangement joins TRBV5-1 to TRBJ1-1; D is unresolved. V was shortened by 1 base and J by 1 base, with 14 bases between the two germline ends. The germline CDR1 and CDR2 sequences are SGHRS and YFSETQ. The CDR3 covers 16 residues. The CDR3 is CASSLYSGSPNTEAFF. The CDR3 nucleotides read TGCGCCAGCAGCTTGTACTCAGGCAGCCCGAACACTGAAGCTTTCTTT.

This clone was picked up a small number of times. The gene calls are TRBV30 and TRBJ2-7; TRBD1 matches 7 bases. Germline loops: CDR1 GTSNPN, CDR2 SVGIG (reference sequence). V was pared by 3 bases and J by 6 bases, with 11 bases of the junction left unmatched. The CDR3 is made up of 14 amino acids. CDR3 protein: CAWRRPDRTGEQYF. Here the CDR3 DNA reads TGTGCCTGGAGGAGACCGGACAGGACGGGCGAGCAGTACTTC.

This chain joins TRBV7-7 and TRBJ2-5; 8 bases map to TRBD1. V lost 5 bases and J lost 5; bases outside the gene matches: 10. The CDR3 length is 15 residues. Germline V gene sequence: CDR1 SSHAT, CDR2 FNYEAQ (reference sequence). The CDR3 spells CASSPGAGGDETQYF. DNA for the CDR3: TGTGCCAGCAGCCCGGGAGCAGGGGGCGATGAGACCCAGTACTTC.

The rearrangement uses TRBV7-2 and TRBJ1-5; D not resolved. V was pared by 0 bases and J by 0 bases, with 9 bases between. Germline-derived CDR1 and CDR2 are SGHTA and FQGNSA. The CDR3 covers 16 residues. The CDR3 coding sequence is TGTGCCAGCAGCTTAGCCCCCCAGTCTAGCAATCAGCCCCAGCATTTT. It codes for CASSLAPQSSNQPQHF.